One sample yielded the 18 T cell receptor beta chains listed below, sequenced in a study of blood T cell repertoires in COVID-19. TCRdb's table, derived via immunoSEQ multiplex PCR, lists solely in-frame clones and lacks some. This sample carries 150,000 or so clones, around four fifths of them seen once, and the ten largest clones take under 8.5%. The sequencing sample was made of peripheral blood. These receptors were obtained from a man aged 40-50 years who had recovered from COVID-19.

The genes are TRBV19 and TRBJ1-5; 7 nucleotides match TRBD1. Germline V gene data show CDR1 as LNHDA and CDR2 as SQIVND (reference sequence). With 9 bases clipped from V and 0 bases from J, the junction kept 14 bases outside the gene matches. The CDR3 consists of 17 residues. This chain's CDR3 is CASSPTSGTDSNQPQHF. CDR3 DNA: TGTGCCAGCAGCCCAACCTCCGGGACAGATAGCAATCAGCCCCAGCATTTT. The full variable domain, completed using reference TRBV19 and TRBJ1-5, is DGGITQSPKYLFRKEGQNVTLSCEQNLNHDAMYWYRQDPGQGLRLIYYSQIVNDFQKGDIAEGYSVSREKKESFPLTVTSAQKNPTAFYLCASSPTSGTDSNQPQHFGDGTRLSIL.

J is TRBJ2-5 and V is TRBV7-2; D ambiguous. The V gene lost 1 base and the J gene lost 5 bases, with 8 bases spanning the gap. The CDR3 runs to 13 residues. Germline loops: CDR1 SGHTA, CDR2 FQGNSA. The CDR3 loop is CASSLGMGETQYF. CDR3 sequence (DNA): TGTGCCAGCAGCTTAGGAATGGGCGAGACCCAGTACTTC.

The rearrangement uses TRBV27 and TRBJ1-1; D remains unclear. Germline-derived CDR1 and CDR2 are MNHEY and SMNVEV (reference sequence). This CDR3 region has 13 residues. V lost 3 bases, J lost 4 bases, and 9 bases lay in between. This CDR3 is CASSFEFLTEAFF. The DNA of the CDR3 is TGTGCCAGCAGTTTCGAGTTCCTCACTGAAGCTTTCTTT.

This chain links TRBV19 with TRBJ2-7; 10 nucleotides match TRBD1. The trim removed 5 bases at V and 3 bases at J, leaving 7 bases unmatched. Germline CDR1 is LNHDA and CDR2 is SQIVND (reference sequence). The CDR3 has 15 amino acids. Here the CDR3 reads CASSSPGTGVYEQYF. In DNA, the CDR3 is TGTGCCAGTAGTTCCCCCGGGACAGGGGTCTACGAGCAGTACTTC.

This chain joins TRBV11-1 and TRBJ2-5, with TRBD2 as a possible D gene (5 bases). CDR1 SGHAT and CDR2 FQDESV come from the germline V gene (reference sequence). This CDR3 has 14 amino acids. Trimming took 3 bases from V and 7 from J, leaving 15 bases between them. The CDR3 spells CASSFLAGEGTQYF. The CDR3 DNA sequence: TGTGCCAGCAGCTTTTTGGCAGGAGAGGGGACCCAGTACTTC.

The chain combines TRBV7-8 with TRBJ1-3; possible D gene TRBD1, 5 bases. Germline lookup yields CDR1 SGHVS and CDR2 FQNEAQ. The V end was cut by 2 bases, the J end by 5 bases, with 7 bases between. The CDR3 loop spans 13 amino acids. CDR3 amino acids: CASSLSGRNTIYF. CDR3 bases: TGTGCCAGCAGCTTATCAGGGAGAAACACCATATATTTT.

CDR3 DNA: TGTGCCAGCAGTTCCCTCGGGTCAGGGGAGCAGTACTTC. Amino acid sequence: CASSSLGSGEQYF. The chain combines TRBV27 with TRBJ2-7, with D possibly matching TRBD1 (5 bases). CDR3 size: 13 residues. CDR1 is MNHEY, CDR2 SMNVEV, per germline (reference sequence). With 4 bases removed from V and 7 bases from J, the gap between germline ends came to 14 bases.

V is TRBV7-2 and J is TRBJ1-3; D gene ambiguous. V was pared by 4 bases and J by 1 base, with 5 bases between. The CDR3 length is 13 residues. Looked up from germline, CDR1 is SGHTA and CDR2 is FQGNSA. Here the CDR3 reads CASSYTSGNTIYF. Written as DNA, the CDR3 is TGTGCCAGCAGCTACACGTCTGGAAACACCATATATTTT.

The gene calls are TRBV5-1 and TRBJ2-5; D may match TRBD1 or TRBD2 (5 bases each). This CDR3 is 14 amino acids long. V was pared by 9 bases and J by 5 bases, with 20 bases between. Germline V CDR1 and CDR2: SGHRS, YFSETQ. This CDR3 is CATRESLGVETQYF. CDR3 coding DNA: TGCGCCACCAGGGAGAGCCTTGGTGTCGAGACCCAGTACTTC.

The chain carries TRBV4-3 and TRBJ1-5, with D tentatively TRBD1 (5 bases). Trimming took 0 bases from V and 12 from J, leaving 12 bases between them. The germline CDR1 and CDR2 sequences are LGHNA and YSLEER. This CDR3 region has 13 residues. The CDR3 loop reads CASSQDSGDHQHF. The CDR3 DNA is TGCGCCAGCAGCCAAGATTCGGGGGATCACCAGCATTTT.

The V and J genes are TRBV11-1 and TRBJ2-5; TRBD1 is a possible D gene (5 bases). The CDR3 runs to 13 residues. CDR1 and CDR2 from the germline V gene are SGHAT and FQDESV (reference sequence). With 5 bases removed from V and 2 bases from J, the gap between germline ends came to 9 bases. The CDR3 nucleotides read TGTGCCAGCAGCCCTAGACAGCAAGAGACCCAGTACTTC. Translating gives CASSPRQQETQYF.

The V call is TRBV9, the J call TRBJ1-2, with a tentative D call TRBD1 (6 bases). Germline-derived CDR1 and CDR2 are SGDLS and YYNGEE. There are 14 residues in the CDR3. Trimming took 3 bases from V and 7 from J, leaving 16 bases between them. DNA of the CDR3: TGTGCCAGCAGCGGGGGAACAGGGCGGAGTGGCTACACCTTC. It codes for CASSGGTGRSGYTF.

V is TRBV4-1 and J is TRBJ2-5; no clear D gene. CDR3 size: 13 residues. Germline V gene lookup returns CDR1 MGHRA and CDR2 YSYEKL. The V end was cut by 4 bases, the J end by 5 bases, with 11 bases between. CDR3 coding DNA: TGCGCCAGCAGCCCTAGGTTGGGTGAGACCCAGTACTTC. Protein sequence: CASSPRLGETQYF.

The rearrangement uses TRBV28 and TRBJ2-7; 16 nucleotides align to TRBD2. Losses at the gene ends were 5 bases for V and 4 bases for J; bases not matched to a gene: 5. The length of the CDR3 is 16 residues. CDR1 MDHEN and CDR2 SYDVKM come from the germline V gene. CDR3 loop: CASSLGTSGRGYEQYF. The CDR3 DNA reads TGTGCCAGCAGTCTAGGGACTAGCGGGAGGGGTTACGAGCAGTACTTC.

The chain recombines TRBV7-9 with TRBJ1-4; 7 nucleotides agree with TRBD1. This CDR3 comprises 11 residues. Trimming cost V 10 bases and J 8 bases; bases outside gene matches: 4. Looked up from germline, CDR1 is SEHNR and CDR2 is FQNEAQ (reference sequence). The CDR3 nucleotides read TGTGCCATTCAGGGGGAGGAAAAACTGTTTTTT. Protein: CAIQGEEKLFF.

This rearrangement joins TRBV18 to TRBJ1-4; a weak D match, TRBD1 (5 bases). The CDR3 covers 15 residues. Germline V gene lookup returns CDR1 KGHSH and CDR2 LQKENI. With 4 bases removed from V and 8 bases from J, the gap between germline ends came to 17 bases. The CDR3 sequence is CASSLDIGRGEKLFF. As DNA, the CDR3 is TGTGCCAGCTCACTTGACATTGGAAGGGGAGAAAAACTGTTTTTT.

CDR3 residues: CAWEPGQGKYEQYF. The CDR3 region has the DNA TGTGCCTGGGAACCGGGACAGGGAAAATACGAGCAGTACTTC. The gene calls are TRBV30 and TRBJ2-7, with TRBD1 matching over 9 bases. The CDR3 is 14 residues long. J lost 4 bases, V lost 5 bases, and 9 bases had no gene match. The V gene's germline CDR1 is GTSNPN and CDR2 SVGIG (reference sequence).

This sequence joins TRBV7-9 and TRBJ1-6; 7 positions match TRBD1. Germline loops: CDR1 SEHNR, CDR2 FQNEAQ (reference sequence). V shed 5 bases and J 7 bases; nucleotides not matched to a gene: 5. CDR3 length equals 14 residues. The CDR3 DNA sequence: TGTGCCAGCAGCGCCCGGGACAGCAATTCACCCCTCCACTTT. This gives the protein CASSARDSNSPLHF.